This TCR beta chain was sequenced in a study of blood T cell repertoires in COVID-19. The length of the CDR3 is 14 residues. V lost 6 bases and J lost 9; bases outside the gene matches: 8. Per the germline V gene, CDR1 is LNHNV and CDR2 is YYDKDF (reference sequence). The assay was immunoSEQ multiplex PCR, and TCRdb's table has in-frame clones only and misses some. The sample has about 300,000 clones; roughly 87% are singletons. The sequence was obtained from a man aged 18 to 35 with active or convalescent COVID-19. V usage is TRBV15 and J usage is TRBJ2-5; TRBD2 agrees at 12 bases. Sequencing input: peripheral blood. Here the CDR3 DNA reads TGTGCCACCAGGCCGACTAGCGGGGGCAGGGCCCAGTACTTC. Amino acids: CATRPTSGGRAQYF.